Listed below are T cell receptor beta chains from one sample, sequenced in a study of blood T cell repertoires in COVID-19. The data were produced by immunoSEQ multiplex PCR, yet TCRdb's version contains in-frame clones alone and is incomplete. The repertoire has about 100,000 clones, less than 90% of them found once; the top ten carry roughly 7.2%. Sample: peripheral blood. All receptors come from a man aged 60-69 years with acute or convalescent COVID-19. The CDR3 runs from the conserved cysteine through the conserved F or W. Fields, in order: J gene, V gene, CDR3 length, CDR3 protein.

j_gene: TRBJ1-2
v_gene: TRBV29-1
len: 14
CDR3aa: CSVEGERGNDGYTF

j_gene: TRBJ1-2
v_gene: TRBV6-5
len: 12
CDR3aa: CASRAGPGGYTF

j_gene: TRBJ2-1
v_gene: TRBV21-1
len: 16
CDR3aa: CASSASAAHRLNEQFF

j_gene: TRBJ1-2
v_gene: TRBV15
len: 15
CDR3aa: CATSLTATGRSGYTF

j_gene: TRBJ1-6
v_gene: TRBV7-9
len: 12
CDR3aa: CASSLTRQALYF

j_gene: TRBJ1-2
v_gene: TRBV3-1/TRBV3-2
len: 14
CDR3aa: CASSQGRQGPGYTF

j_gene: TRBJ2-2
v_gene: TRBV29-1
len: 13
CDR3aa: CSVGSAGHGELFF

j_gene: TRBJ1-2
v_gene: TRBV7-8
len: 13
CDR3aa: CASSTGQGQGYTF

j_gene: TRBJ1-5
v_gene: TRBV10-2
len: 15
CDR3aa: CASSADSYSNQPQHF

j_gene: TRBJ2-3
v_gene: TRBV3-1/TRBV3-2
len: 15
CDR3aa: CASRPEAGGSDTQYF

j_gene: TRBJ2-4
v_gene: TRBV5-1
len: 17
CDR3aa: CASSELTGGLGKNIQYF

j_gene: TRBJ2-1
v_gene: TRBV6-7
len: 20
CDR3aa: CASSYSDGTSGGLSYNEQFF

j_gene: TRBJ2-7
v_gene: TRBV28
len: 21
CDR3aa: CASSSAPPGTSGSGTLYEQYF

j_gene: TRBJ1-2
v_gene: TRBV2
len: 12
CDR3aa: CASSEMGQLYTF

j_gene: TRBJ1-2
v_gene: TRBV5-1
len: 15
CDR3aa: CASSSVTGSAYGYTF

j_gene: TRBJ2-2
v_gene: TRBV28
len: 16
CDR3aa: CASSTTGNGPRGELFF

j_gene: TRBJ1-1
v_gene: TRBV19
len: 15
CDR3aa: CASSARVSRNTEAFF

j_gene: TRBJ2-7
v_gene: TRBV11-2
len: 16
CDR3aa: CASSPKSSGLAYEQYF

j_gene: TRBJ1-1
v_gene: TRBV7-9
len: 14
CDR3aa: CASSYTKSGTEAFF

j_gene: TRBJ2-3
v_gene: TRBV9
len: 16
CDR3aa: CASSVVSSGGVDTQYF

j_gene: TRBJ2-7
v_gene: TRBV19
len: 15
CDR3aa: CASRGGDRSPYEQYF

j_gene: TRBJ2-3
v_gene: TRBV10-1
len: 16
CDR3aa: CASRRPKGAGTDTQYF

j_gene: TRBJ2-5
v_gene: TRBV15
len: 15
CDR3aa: CATPQAELYQETQYF

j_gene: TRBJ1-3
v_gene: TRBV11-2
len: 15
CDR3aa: CASSLVTGVGNTIYF

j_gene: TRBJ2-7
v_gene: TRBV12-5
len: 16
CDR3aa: CASGLVLGSSSYEQYF

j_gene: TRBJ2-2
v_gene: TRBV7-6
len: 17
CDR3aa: CASSELIQQGNTGELFF

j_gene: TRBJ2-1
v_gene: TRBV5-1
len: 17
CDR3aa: CASSPGGSQGTYNEQFF

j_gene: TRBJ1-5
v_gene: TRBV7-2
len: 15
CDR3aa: CASSARGVGNQPQHF

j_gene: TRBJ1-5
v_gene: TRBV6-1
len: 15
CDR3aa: CASSEAGGNNQPQHF

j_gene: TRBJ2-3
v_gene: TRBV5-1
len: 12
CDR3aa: CASSLATDTQYF

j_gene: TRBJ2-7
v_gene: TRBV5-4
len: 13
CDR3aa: CASSQDSQYEQYF

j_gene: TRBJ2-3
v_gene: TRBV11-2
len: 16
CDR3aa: CASSPLGQGSTDTQYF

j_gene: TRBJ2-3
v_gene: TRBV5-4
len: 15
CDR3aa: CASSKLAGSTDTQYF

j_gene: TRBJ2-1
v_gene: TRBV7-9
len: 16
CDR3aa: CASSLPVGPGSNEQFF

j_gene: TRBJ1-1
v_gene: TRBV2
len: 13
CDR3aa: CASSGDRDTEAFF

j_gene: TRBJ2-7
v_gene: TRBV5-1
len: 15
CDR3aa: CASKEAAGSSYEQYF

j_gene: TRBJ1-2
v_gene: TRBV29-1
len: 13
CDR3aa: CSADRGASYGYTF

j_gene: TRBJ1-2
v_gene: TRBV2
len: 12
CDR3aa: CASIPGNYGYTF

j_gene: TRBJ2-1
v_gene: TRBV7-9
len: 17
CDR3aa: CASSSSGQGRSYNEQFF

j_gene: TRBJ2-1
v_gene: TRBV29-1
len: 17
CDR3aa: CSVDRLAGLSSYNEQFF

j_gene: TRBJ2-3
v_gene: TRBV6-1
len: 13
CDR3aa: CASSDRVIDTQYF

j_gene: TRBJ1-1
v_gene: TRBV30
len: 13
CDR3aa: CACRTVLLGEAFF

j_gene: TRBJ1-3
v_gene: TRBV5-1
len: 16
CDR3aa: CASSLVAHSSGNTIYF

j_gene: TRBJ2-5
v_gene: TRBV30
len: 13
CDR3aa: CACYDRLQETQYF

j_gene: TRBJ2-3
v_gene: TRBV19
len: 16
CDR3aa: CASSIGLAGGLNTQYF

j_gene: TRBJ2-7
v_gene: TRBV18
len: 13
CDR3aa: CASSLRQTYEQYF